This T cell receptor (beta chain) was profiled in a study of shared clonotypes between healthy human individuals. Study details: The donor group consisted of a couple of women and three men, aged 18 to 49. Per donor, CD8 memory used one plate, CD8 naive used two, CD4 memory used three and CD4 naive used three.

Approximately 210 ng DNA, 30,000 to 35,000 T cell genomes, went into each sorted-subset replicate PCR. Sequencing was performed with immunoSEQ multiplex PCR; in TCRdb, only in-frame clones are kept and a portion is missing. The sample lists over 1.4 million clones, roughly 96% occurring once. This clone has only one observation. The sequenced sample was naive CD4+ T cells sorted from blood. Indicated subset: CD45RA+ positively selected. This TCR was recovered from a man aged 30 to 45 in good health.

The CDR3 protein is CASRRDPDHEQFF. The DNA for the CDR3 is TGTGCCAGCAGGCGGGACCCAGACCATGAGCAGTTCTTC. This chain uses TRBV11-3 with TRBJ2-1; tentatively, D is TRBD2 (6 bases). Germline-derived CDR1 and CDR2 are SGHNT and YENEEA. The length of the CDR3 is 13 residues. Deletions cut 6 bases from V and 8 bases from J, with 14 bases between. Together with reference TRBV11-3 and TRBJ2-1, the CDR3 gives the full variable domain: EAGVVQSPRYKIIEKKQPVAFWCNPISGHNTLYWYLQNLGQGPELLIRYENEEAVDDSQLPKDRFSAERLKGVDSTLKIQPAELGDSAVYLCASRRDPDHEQFFGPGTRLTVL.